The rows below give T cell receptor beta chains drawn from one sample of a study of CD8+ T cells in alopecia areata. TCRdb keeps only in-frame clones here, not all; method: immunoSEQ multiplex PCR. The table lists 90,000 to 120,000 clones, roughly 84% of them singletons. The sequencing used CD8+ T cells sorted from blood, collected at week 24, from a patient treated with tofacitinib. The receptors were sampled from a human donor with alopecia areata. CDR3s include the opening cysteine and the closing phenylalanine or tryptophan. D genes are given only for firm matches. Expanded clones get a size class; other rows say once, few or many, or leave the size out.

abundance: -
v_gene: TRBV29-1
d_gene: -
j_gene: TRBJ2-3
CDR3nt: TGCAGCCAAGGGCTCACAGATACGCAGTATTTT
CDR3aa: CSQGLTDTQYF

abundance: once
v_gene: TRBV11-2
d_gene: -
j_gene: TRBJ2-3
CDR3nt: TGTGCCAGCAGCTTAGATGGGATCCGGGTGGATACGCAATATTTT
CDR3aa: CASSLDGIRVDTQYF

abundance: few
v_gene: TRBV7-9
d_gene: TRBD1
j_gene: TRBJ2-1
CDR3nt: TGTGCCATCGACTCTTGGGACAGGGAGTATGAGCAGTTCTTC
CDR3aa: CAIDSWDREYEQFF

abundance: -
v_gene: TRBV19
d_gene: TRBD2
j_gene: TRBJ2-3
CDR3nt: TGTGCCAGTAGTATGGGACTAGCCTCAGCAGATACGCAGTATTTT
CDR3aa: CASSMGLASADTQYF

abundance: -
v_gene: TRBV23-1
d_gene: -
j_gene: TRBJ1-1
CDR3nt: TGCGCCAGCAGTCAAAACACCATTGACAGACCGAACACTGAAGCTTTCTTT
CDR3aa: CASSQNTIDRPNTEAFF

abundance: -
v_gene: TRBV29-1
d_gene: TRBD2
j_gene: TRBJ2-7
CDR3nt: TGCAGCGTTGAGTTAGCGGGGGGTTCCACCGAGCAGTACTTC
CDR3aa: CSVELAGGSTEQYF

abundance: -
v_gene: TRBV10-3
d_gene: TRBD1
j_gene: TRBJ1-1
CDR3nt: TGTGCCATTGGCACAGGGGGCCGGGACACTGAAGCTTTCTTT
CDR3aa: CAIGTGGRDTEAFF

abundance: once
v_gene: TRBV11-2
d_gene: TRBD1
j_gene: TRBJ1-6
CDR3nt: TGTGCCAGCAGCACCAACAGGGGTCTCTCACCCCTCCACTTT
CDR3aa: CASSTNRGLSPLHF

abundance: -
v_gene: TRBV19
d_gene: TRBD1
j_gene: TRBJ1-1
CDR3nt: TGTGCCAGTAGTAGTCTCGGGACAGGGACCTTGGCTTTCTTT
CDR3aa: CASSSLGTGTLAFF

abundance: -
v_gene: TRBV5-1
d_gene: -
j_gene: TRBJ1-4
CDR3nt: TGCGCCAGCAGCTTTCGGGACCCCATGAGAGAAAAACTGTTTTTT
CDR3aa: CASSFRDPMREKLFF